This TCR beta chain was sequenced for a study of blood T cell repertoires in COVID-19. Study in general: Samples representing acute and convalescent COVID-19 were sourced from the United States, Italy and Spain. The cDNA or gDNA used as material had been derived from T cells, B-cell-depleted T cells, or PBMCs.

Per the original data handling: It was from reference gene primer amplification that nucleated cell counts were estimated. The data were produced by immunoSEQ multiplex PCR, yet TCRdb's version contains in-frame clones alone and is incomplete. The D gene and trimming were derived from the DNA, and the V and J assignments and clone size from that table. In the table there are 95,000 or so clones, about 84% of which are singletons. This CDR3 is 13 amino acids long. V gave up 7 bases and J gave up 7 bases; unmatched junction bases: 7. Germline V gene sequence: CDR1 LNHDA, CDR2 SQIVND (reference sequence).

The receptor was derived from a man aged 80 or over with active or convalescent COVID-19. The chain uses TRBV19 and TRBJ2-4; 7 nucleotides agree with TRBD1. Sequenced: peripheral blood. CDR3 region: CASTRQGQNIQYF. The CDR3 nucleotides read TGTGCCAGTACCCGACAGGGCCAGAACATTCAGTACTTC.